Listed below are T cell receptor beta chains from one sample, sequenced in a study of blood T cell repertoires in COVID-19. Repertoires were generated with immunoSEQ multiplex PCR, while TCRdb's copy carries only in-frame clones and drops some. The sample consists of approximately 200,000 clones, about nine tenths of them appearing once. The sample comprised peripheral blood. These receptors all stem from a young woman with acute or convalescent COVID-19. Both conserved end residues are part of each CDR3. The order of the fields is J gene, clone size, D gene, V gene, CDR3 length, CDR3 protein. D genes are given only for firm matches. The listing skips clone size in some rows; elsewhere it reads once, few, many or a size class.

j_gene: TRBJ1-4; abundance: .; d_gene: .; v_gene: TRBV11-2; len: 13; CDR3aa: CASSSSGGEKLFF
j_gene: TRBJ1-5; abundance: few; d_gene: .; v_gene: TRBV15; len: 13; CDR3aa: CATSREANQPQHF
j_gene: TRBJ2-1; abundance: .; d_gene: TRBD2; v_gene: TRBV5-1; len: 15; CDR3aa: CASTPSGTSGNEQFF
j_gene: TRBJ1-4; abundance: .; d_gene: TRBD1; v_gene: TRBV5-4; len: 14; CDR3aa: CASSPDRVGEKLFF
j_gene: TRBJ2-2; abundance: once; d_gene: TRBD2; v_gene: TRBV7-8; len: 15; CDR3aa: CASSLSRGGSGELFF
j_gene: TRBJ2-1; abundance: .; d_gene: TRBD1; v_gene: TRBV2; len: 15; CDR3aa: CASSELGGAYNEQFF
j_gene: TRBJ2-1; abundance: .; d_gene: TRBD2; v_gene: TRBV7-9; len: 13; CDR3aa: CASMLAGGVEQFF
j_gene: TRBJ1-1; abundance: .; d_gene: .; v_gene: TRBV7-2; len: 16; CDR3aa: CASSQPNPTVGTEAFF
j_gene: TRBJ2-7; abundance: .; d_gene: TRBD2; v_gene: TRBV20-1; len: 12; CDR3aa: CSASWQGGRQYF
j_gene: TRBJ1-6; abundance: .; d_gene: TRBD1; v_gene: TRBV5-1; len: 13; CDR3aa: CASRDRENSPLHF
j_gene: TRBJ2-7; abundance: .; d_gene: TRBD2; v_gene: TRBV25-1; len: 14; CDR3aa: CASSEAGGLWEQYF
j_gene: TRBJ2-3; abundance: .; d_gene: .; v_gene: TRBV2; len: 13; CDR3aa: CASRRDNTDTQYF
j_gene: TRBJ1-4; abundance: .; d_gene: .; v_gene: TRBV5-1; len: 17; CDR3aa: CASSLAPDRQLFEKLFF
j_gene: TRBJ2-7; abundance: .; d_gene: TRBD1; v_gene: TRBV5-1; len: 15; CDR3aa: CASSYSPGQGYEQYF
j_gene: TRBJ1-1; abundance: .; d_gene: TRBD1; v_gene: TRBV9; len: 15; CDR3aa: CASSAGTGVVTEAFF
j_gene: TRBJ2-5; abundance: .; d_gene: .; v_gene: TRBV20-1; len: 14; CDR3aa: CSASAMSREETQYF
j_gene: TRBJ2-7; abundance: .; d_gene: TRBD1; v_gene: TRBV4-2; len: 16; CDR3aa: CASSQEDTGGADEQYF
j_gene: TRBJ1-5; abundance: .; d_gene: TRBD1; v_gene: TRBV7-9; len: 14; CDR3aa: CATPWDRFNQPQHF
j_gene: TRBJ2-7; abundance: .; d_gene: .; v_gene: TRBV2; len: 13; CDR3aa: CASNIKGNYEQYF
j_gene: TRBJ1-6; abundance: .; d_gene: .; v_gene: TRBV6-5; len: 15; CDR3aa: CASSYTGNHNSPLHF
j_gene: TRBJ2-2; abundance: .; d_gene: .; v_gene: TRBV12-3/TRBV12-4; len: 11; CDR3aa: CASNLRGELFF
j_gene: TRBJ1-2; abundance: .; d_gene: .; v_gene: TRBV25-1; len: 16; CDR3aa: CASSALDPRGGGGYTF
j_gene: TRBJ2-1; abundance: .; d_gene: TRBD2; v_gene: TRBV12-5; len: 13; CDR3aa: CASQAGGYNEQFF
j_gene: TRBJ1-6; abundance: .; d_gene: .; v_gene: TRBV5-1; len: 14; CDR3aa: CASSLVLNNSPLHF
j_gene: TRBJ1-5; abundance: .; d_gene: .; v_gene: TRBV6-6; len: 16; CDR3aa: CASSYPQAWSNQPQHF
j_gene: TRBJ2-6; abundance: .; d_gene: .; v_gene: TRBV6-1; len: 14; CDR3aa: CASSETYGANVLTF
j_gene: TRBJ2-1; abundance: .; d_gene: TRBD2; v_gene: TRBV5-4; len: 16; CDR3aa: CASTRGGTVQSHEQFF
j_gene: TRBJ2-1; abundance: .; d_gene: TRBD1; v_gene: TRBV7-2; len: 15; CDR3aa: CASSITGTGVDEQFF
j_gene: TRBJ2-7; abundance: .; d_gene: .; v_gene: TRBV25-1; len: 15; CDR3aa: CASRGSGWRGYEQYF
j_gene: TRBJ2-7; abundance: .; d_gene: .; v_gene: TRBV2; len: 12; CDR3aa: CASCMSSYEQYF
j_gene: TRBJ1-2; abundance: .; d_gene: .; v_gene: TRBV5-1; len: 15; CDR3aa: CASSPTGQDLYGYTF
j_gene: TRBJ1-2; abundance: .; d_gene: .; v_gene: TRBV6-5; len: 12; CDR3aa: CASSQGNYGYTF
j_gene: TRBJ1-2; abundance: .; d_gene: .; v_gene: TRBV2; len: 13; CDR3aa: CASTYREGDGYTF
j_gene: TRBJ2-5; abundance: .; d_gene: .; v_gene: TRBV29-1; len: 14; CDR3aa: CSVGWGRGAETQYF
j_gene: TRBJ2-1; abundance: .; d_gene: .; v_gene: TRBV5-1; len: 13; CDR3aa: CASSRDSYNEQFF
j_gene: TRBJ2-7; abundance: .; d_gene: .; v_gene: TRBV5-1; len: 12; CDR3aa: CASSPLRDEQYF
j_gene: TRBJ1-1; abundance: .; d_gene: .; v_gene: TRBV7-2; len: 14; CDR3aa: CASSFAGPNTEAFF
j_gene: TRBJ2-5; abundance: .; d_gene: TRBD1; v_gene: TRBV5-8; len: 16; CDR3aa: CASTKGATPTEETQYF
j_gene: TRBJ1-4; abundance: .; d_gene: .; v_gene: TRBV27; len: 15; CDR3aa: CASSSLPRRGEKLFF
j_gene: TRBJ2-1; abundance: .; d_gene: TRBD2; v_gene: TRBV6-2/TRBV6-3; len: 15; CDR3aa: CASSIPGLVNNEQFF
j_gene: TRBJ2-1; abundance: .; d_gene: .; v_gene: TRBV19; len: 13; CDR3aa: CASGPSSYNEQFF